These 10 T cell receptor beta chains were sequenced from one sample in a study of shared clonotypes between healthy human individuals. Sequencing was performed with immunoSEQ multiplex PCR; in TCRdb, only in-frame clones are kept and a portion is missing. Among some 2.3 million clones, over 85% were seen once, and the ten largest hold 0.39%. Sequenced: naive CD4+ T cells from PBMCs. Subset of the sample: CD45RA+ positively selected. These receptors were obtained from a man between 18 and 35 years old in good health. Some clones in this sample may be carry-over from other donors' samples.

Note on this clone: A junction end diverges from the germline sequence, so it may reflect a read error. The genes are TRBV6-5 and TRBJ1-2; TRBD1 might be the D (5 bases). The CDR3 has 11 residues. The V gene's germline CDR1 is MNHEY and CDR2 SVGAGI. The CDR3 is CASRQNYSYTF. CDR3 DNA sequence: TGTGCCAGCCGACAGAACTATAGCTACACCTTC.

The V gene is TRBV28, the J gene TRBJ2-7; perhaps TRBD2 as D (5 bases). The CDR3 totals 15 residues. Germline V gives CDR1 MDHEN, CDR2 SYDVKM. The germline V and J ends were trimmed by 6 bases and 2 bases, with 17 bases remaining between them. The DNA for the CDR3 is TGTGCCAGCAGCCCAGCTCGGGGTACGACCTACGAGCAGTACTTC. Translated: CASSPARGTTYEQYF.

In the case of this clone: Within the sample, other DNA sequences also encode this same CDR3. The chain combines TRBV28 with TRBJ1-5, with D tentatively TRBD1 (6 bases). V lost 4 bases to trimming and J lost 4 bases, with 14 bases between them. CDR3 size: 15 residues. Germline V gives CDR1 MDHEN, CDR2 SYDVKM. CDR3 sequence reads: CASSSAGDGNQPQHF. The CDR3 DNA sequence: TGTGCCAGCAGTTCCGCAGGGGACGGAAATCAGCCCCAGCATTTT.

V and J are TRBV7-9 and TRBJ2-2, with a tentative D call TRBD2 (5 bases). CDR1 is SEHNR, CDR2 FQNEAQ, per germline (reference sequence). The CDR3 consists of 17 residues. V dropped 5 bases and J dropped 4 bases, with 20 bases sitting between them. The CDR3 protein is CASSPPSWESGTGELFF. The CDR3 bases are TGTGCCAGCAGCCCCCCAAGTTGGGAGTCAGGCACCGGGGAGCTGTTTTTT.

The genes are TRBV6-1 and TRBJ1-1; D call uncertain. CDR1 and CDR2 from the germline V gene are MNHNS and SASEGT. The CDR3 covers 13 residues. Trimming took off 6 bases at V and 0 bases at J, with 8 bases between the two ends. The CDR3 nucleotides are TGTGCCAGCAGGGATCAGGTGAACACTGAAGCTTTCTTT. It specifies CASRDQVNTEAFF.

The genes are TRBV4-2 and TRBJ2-7, with 10 bases aligning to TRBD1. Germline CDR1 LGHNA, CDR2 YNFKEQ. Unmatched junction bases numbered 10, after V lost 1 base and J lost 1 base. The CDR3 has 18 residues. The CDR3 protein is CASSQAPAGTGDSYEQYF. CDR3 DNA: TGTGCCAGCAGCCAAGCCCCCGCCGGGACAGGGGATTCCTACGAGCAGTACTTC.

This clone has just a few counts. The chain has TRBV28 and TRBJ1-1; D is ambiguous. CDR1 and CDR2 from the germline V gene are MDHEN and SYDVKM. The V end lost 7 bases, the J end lost 6 bases, and 9 bases lay between the germline ends. The CDR3 length is 11 residues. CDR3 bases: TGTGCCAGCAATGGGTACTCTGAAGCTTTCTTT. It encodes CASNGYSEAFF. Full variable domain (remainder filled in from reference TRBV28 and TRBJ1-1): DVKVTQSSRYLVKRTGEKVFLECVQDMDHENMFWYRQDPGLGLRLIYFSYDVKMKEKGDIPEGYSVSREKKERFSLILESASTNQTSMYLCASNGYSEAFFGQGTRLTVV.

The chain links TRBV9 to TRBJ2-7, with D perhaps matching TRBD1 (6 bases). This CDR3 region has 18 residues. Germline values: CDR1 SGDLS, CDR2 YYNGEE. With 4 bases removed from V and 1 base from J, the gap between germline ends came to 24 bases. This CDR3 reads CASSKLPQTGQRSYEQYF. The CDR3 DNA follows: TGTGCCAGCAGCAAACTACCCCAAACCGGACAGCGGTCCTACGAGCAGTACTTC.

The chain recombines TRBV27 with TRBJ2-2, with D perhaps given as TRBD1 or TRBD2 (5 bases each). CDR1 and CDR2 from the germline V gene are MNHEY and SMNVEV (reference sequence). CDR3 length: 14 residues. The germline V and J ends were trimmed by 4 bases and 3 bases, with 9 bases remaining between them. The CDR3 sequence is CASSWGRHTGELFF. The CDR3, as DNA: TGTGCCAGCAGTTGGGGACGGCACACCGGGGAGCTGTTTTTT.

This clone was detected only once. This rearrangement joins TRBV7-2 to TRBJ2-6; 8 bases line up with TRBD2. The CDR3 consists of 17 residues. Germline V CDR1 and CDR2: SGHTA, FQGNSA. The V and J ends lost 0 bases and 2 bases, in that order; junction bases with no gene match: 3. DNA of the CDR3: TGTGCCAGCAGCTTAGCAGGGACTAGTACTGGGGCCAACGTCCTGACTTTC. Protein product: CASSLAGTSTGANVLTF.